The T cell receptor (beta chain) under discussion was sequenced for a study of shared clonotypes between healthy human individuals. The V gene lost 6 bases and the J gene lost 8 bases, with 17 bases spanning the gap. Per the germline V gene, CDR1 is MNHEY and CDR2 is SMNVEV (reference sequence). The CDR3 runs to 14 residues. The naive CD8 population came from CD45RO-negative cells selected for CCR7, without terminally differentiated effector memory CD45RA+ cells. The method was immunoSEQ multiplex PCR; TCRdb's version includes in-frame clones alone and lacks a portion of them. This table has roughly 850,000 clones, 95% to 97% appearing once.

The sample comprised naive CD8+ T cells sorted from blood. The origin of this receptor is a man aged 25-45 years in good health. The V and J genes are TRBV27 and TRBJ1-5; possible D gene TRBD1, 5 bases. CDR3 nucleotide sequence: TGTGCCAGCAGCCTCGCCCGGGGGTCGAAGCCCCAGCATTTT. Protein sequence: CASSLARGSKPQHF.